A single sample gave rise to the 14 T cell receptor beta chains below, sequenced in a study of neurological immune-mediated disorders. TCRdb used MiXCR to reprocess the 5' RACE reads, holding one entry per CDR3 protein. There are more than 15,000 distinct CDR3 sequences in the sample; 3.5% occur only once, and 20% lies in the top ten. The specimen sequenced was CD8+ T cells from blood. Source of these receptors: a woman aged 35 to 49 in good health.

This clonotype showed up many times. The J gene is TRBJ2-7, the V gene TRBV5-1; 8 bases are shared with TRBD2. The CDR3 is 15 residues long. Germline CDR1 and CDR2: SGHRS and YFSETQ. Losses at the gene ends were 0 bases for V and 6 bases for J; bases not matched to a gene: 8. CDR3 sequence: CASSLEGLEVPEQYF. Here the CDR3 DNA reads TGCGCCAGCAGCTTGGAGGGACTAGAGGTCCCCGAGCAGTACTTC.

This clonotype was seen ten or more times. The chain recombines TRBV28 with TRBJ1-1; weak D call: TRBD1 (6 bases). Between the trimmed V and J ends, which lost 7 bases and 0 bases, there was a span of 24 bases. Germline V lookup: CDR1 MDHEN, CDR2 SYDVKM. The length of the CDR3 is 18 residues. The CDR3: CASTLRGAAESMNTEAFF. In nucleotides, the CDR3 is TGTGCCAGCACCTTAAGGGGGGCAGCGGAGTCGATGAACACTGAAGCTTTCTTT.

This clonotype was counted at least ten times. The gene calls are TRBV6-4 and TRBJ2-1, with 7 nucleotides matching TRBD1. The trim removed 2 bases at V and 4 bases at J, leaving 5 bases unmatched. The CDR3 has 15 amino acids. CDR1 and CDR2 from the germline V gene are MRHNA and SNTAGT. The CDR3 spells CASSDDPTGYNEQFF. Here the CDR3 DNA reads TGTGCCAGCAGTGACGACCCGACAGGGTACAATGAGCAGTTCTTC.

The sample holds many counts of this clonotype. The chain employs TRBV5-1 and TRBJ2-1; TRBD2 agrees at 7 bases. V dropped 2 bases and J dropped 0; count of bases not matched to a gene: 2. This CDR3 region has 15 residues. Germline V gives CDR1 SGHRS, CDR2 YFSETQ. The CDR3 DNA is TGCGCCAGCAGCTTAAGCGGGGACTCCTACAATGAGCAGTTCTTC. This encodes CASSLSGDSYNEQFF.

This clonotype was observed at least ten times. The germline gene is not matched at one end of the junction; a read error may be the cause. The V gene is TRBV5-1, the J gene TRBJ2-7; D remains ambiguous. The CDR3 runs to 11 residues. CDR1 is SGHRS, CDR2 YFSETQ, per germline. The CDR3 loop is CASTLGSEQYF. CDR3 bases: TGCGCCAGCACCTTGGGATCCGAGCAGTACTTC.

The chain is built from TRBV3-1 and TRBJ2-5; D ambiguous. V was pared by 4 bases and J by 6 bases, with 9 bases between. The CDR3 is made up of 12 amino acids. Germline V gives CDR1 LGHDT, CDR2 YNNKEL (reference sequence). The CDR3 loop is CASSPHQKTQYF. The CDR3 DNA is TGTGCCAGCAGCCCGCATCAAAAGACCCAGTACTTC.

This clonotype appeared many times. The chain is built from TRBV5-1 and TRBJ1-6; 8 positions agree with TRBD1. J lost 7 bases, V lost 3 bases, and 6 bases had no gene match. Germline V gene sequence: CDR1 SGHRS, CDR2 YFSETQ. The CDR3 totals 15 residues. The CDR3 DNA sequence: TGCGCCAGCAGCTACGGGACAGGAGAAAATTCACCCCTCCACTTT. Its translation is CASSYGTGENSPLHF.

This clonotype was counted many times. The CDR3: CASSRGRPSDEQFF. DNA for the CDR3: TGTGCCAGCAGTCGGGGACGCCCGAGCGATGAGCAGTTCTTC. The chain is built from TRBV7-8 and TRBJ2-1; D possibly uses TRBD1 or TRBD2 (5 bases each). Germline values: CDR1 SGHVS, CDR2 FQNEAQ. This CDR3 comprises 14 residues. Deletions cut 6 bases from V and 8 bases from J, with 17 bases between. Based on the CDR3 plus reference TRBV7-8 and TRBJ2-1, the full variable domain is GAGVSQSPRYKVAKRGQDVALRCDPISGHVSLFWYQQALGQGPEFLTYFQNEAQLDKSGLPSDRFFAERPEGSVSTLKIQRTQQEDSAVYLCASSRGRPSDEQFFGPGTRLTVL.

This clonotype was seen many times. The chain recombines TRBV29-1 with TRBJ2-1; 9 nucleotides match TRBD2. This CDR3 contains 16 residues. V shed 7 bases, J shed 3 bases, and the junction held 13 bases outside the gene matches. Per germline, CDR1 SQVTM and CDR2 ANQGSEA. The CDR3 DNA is TGCAGCGCGGGGGGGTCCGGGACTAGCAGCTACAATGAGCAGTTCTTC. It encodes CSAGGSGTSSYNEQFF.

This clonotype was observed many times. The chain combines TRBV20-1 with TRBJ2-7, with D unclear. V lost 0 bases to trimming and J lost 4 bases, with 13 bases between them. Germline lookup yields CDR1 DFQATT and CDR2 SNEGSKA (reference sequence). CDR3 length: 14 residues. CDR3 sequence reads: CSARERPQKYEQYF. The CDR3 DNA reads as TGCAGTGCTAGAGAGCGGCCACAGAAATACGAGCAGTACTTC.

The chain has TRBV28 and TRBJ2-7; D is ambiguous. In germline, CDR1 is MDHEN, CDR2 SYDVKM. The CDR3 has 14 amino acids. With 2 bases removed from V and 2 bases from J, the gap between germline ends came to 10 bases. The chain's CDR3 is CASSLVGNPYEQYF. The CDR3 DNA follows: TGTGCCAGCAGTTTAGTGGGTAACCCCTACGAGCAGTACTTC.

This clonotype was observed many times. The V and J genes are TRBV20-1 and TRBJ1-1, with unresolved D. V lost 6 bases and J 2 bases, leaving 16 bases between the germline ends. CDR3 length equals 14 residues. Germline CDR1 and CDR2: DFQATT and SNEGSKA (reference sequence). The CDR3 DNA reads TGCAGTGCCCCCCGTCTCCCCCCTAACACTGAAGCTTTCTTT. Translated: CSAPRLPPNTEAFF.

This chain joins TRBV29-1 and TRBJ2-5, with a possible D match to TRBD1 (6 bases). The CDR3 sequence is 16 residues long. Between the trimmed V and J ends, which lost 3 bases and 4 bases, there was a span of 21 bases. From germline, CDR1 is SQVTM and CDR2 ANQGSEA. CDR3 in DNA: TGCAGCGTTGACGGTCAGCAGGTCCTCAGGGGAGAGACCCAGTACTTC. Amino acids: CSVDGQQVLRGETQYF.

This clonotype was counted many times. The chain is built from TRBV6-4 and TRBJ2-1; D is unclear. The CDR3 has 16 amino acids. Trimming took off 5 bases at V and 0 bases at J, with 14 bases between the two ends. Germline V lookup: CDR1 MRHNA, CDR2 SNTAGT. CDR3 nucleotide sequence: TGTGCCAGCAGTTCTTCCCCCGAGAGCTCCTACAATGAGCAGTTCTTC. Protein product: CASSSSPESSYNEQFF.